These 31 T cell receptor beta chains originate from one sample sequenced in a study of cytomegalovirus exposure and HLA in healthy donors (TCRdb year 2017). The library was prepared using the immunoSEQ multiplex PCR assay. A mixture of 60 forward primers for TCR Vbeta segments and 13 reverse primers for TCR Jbeta segments was used in the multiplex PCR. The table was pulled from immuneACCESS by TCRdb, which kept in-frame rearrangements only. Such tables lose some clones; where checked, under half of the loss comes from unresolved V genes, and the rest has no known cause. This sample comprises 110,000 to 150,000 clones, approximately 80% of them detected only once. Of the sample, 4.5% to 6.5% falls within the top ten clones. The source material was PBMCs. All receptors come from a male donor in good health and CMV-seronegative.

V usage is TRBV11-2 and J usage is TRBJ1-1; 7 bases align to TRBD1. The germline V gene has CDR1 SGHAT and CDR2 FQNNGV. The CDR3 consists of 17 residues. Trimming removed 1 base from V and 2 bases from J; junction bases left unmatched: 10. The CDR3 DNA follows: TGTGCCAGCAGCTTAGTTAGGGGGACAGCCCGTAACACTGAAGCTTTCTTT. Its translation: CASSLVRGTARNTEAFF.

The chain has TRBV7-3 and TRBJ1-2; D might be TRBD1 (5 bases). Germline CDR1 and CDR2: SGHTA and FQGTGA. Trimming left V 5 bases short and J 5 bases short, with 12 bases between. CDR3 length: 13 amino acids. In DNA form, the CDR3 reads TGTGCCAGCAGCCAAACTGCAGGGTATGGCTACACCTTC. Protein: CASSQTAGYGYTF.

V gene TRBV9 combines with J gene TRBJ1-4; maybe TRBD1 (5 bases). CDR1 and CDR2 from the germline V gene are SGDLS and YYNGEE. V was trimmed by 2 bases and J by 5 bases, leaving 13 bases between them. The CDR3 sequence is 15 residues long. The CDR3 DNA is TGTGCCAGCAGCGTTACCGGACGGACAAATGAAAAACTGTTTTTT. Amino acids: CASSVTGRTNEKLFF.

The J gene is TRBJ2-5, the V gene TRBV5-6; 10 bases map to TRBD1. The CDR3 is 14 amino acids. The V segment lost 7 bases and the J segment 5 bases; nucleotides outside the gene matches: 8. The germline gives CDR1 SGHDT, CDR2 YYEEEE. The CDR3: CASGGTGVWETQYF. The DNA of the CDR3 is TGTGCCAGCGGCGGGACAGGGGTTTGGGAGACCCAGTACTTC.

The gene calls are TRBV7-3 and TRBJ2-5; 7 bases agree with TRBD2. Germline V gene data show CDR1 as SGHTA and CDR2 as FQGTGA. Trimming took 1 base from V and 4 from J; bases not matched to a gene: 6. This CDR3 has 15 amino acids. The CDR3 DNA reads as TGTGCCAGCAGCTTAATGGGGGGGGATGGAGAGACCCAGTACTTC. Its protein product is CASSLMGGDGETQYF. Full variable domain (remainder filled in from reference TRBV7-3 and TRBJ2-5): GAGVSQTPSNKVTEKGKYVELRCDPISGHTALYWYRQSLGQGPEFLIYFQGTGAADDSGLPNDRFFAVRPEGSVSTLKIQRTERGDSAVYLCASSLMGGDGETQYFGPGTRLLVL.

CDR3 protein: CASSQLPGLATGELFF. In nucleotides, the CDR3 is TGTGCCAGCAGCCAACTACCGGGACTAGCAACCGGGGAGCTGTTTTTT. The rearrangement links TRBV7-2 to TRBJ2-2; the match to TRBD2 covers 9 bases. Germline values: CDR1 SGHTA, CDR2 FQGNSA. V shed 5 bases, J shed 5 bases, and the junction held 9 bases outside the gene matches. This CDR3 region has 16 residues.

This clone was recorded once. The CDR3 DNA sequence: TGTGCCAGCAGCTTTAACAGGGGTGAAAAACTGTTTTTT. It yields the protein CASSFNRGEKLFF. The chain is built from TRBV5-8 and TRBJ1-4, with 7 bases that match TRBD1. Germline values: CDR1 SGHTS, CDR2 YDEGEE. The CDR3 is 13 residues long. Germline trimming cut 2 bases from V and 7 bases from J; bases unmatched to any gene: 2.

V and J are TRBV7-2 and TRBJ1-6; D gene uncertain. Germline CDR1 and CDR2: SGHTA and FQGNSA. The CDR3 covers 15 residues. Trimming removed 1 base from V and 4 bases from J, with 8 bases in between. CDR3 protein: CASSLDSLYNSPLHF. The DNA for the CDR3 is TGTGCCAGCAGCTTAGACAGCCTGTATAATTCACCCCTCCACTTT. Filled out from reference TRBV7-2 and TRBJ1-6, the complete variable domain reads GAGVSQSPSNKVTEKGKDVELRCDPISGHTALYWYRQSLGQGLEFLIYFQGNSAPDKSGLPSDRFSAERTGGSVSTLTIQRTQQEDSAVYLCASSLDSLYNSPLHFGNGTRLTVT.

This chain links TRBV4-3 with TRBJ1-5; TRBD1 matches 9 bases. The CDR3 is 17 residues long. Germline CDR1 LGHNA, CDR2 YSLEER. V lost 4 bases, J lost 1 base, and 8 bases stayed unmatched. CDR3 in amino acids: CASSLDRGKGSNQPQHF. In DNA, the CDR3 is TGCGCCAGCAGCCTCGACAGGGGGAAGGGGAGCAATCAGCCCCAGCATTTT.

The chain joins TRBV11-2 to TRBJ1-1, with TRBD1 matching over 7 bases. Germline loops: CDR1 SGHAT, CDR2 FQNNGV. V gave up 5 bases and J gave up 2 bases; unmatched junction bases: 8. The CDR3 sequence is 15 residues long. Here the CDR3 DNA reads TGTGCCAGCAGCCCTTCCACAGGGGCTAACACTGAAGCTTTCTTT. The encoded protein is CASSPSTGANTEAFF.

CDR3 region: CASSLGQGGGYTF. The CDR3 region has the DNA TGCGCCAGCAGCTTAGGACAGGGTGGTGGCTACACCTTC. The chain employs TRBV5-1 and TRBJ1-2; 8 bases align to TRBD1. The CDR3 covers 13 residues. CDR1 is SGHRS, CDR2 YFSETQ, per germline. The junction had 4 bases not matched to a gene; V was cut back by 2 bases and J by 7 bases.

This sequence joins TRBV7-9 and TRBJ2-7; 9 bases align to TRBD1. The CDR3 length is 15 residues. The V and J ends lost 5 bases and 7 bases, in that order; junction bases with no gene match: 12. Per the germline V gene, CDR1 is SEHNR and CDR2 is FQNEAQ (reference sequence). CDR3 coding DNA: TGTGCCAGCAGCGACTCCGGGACAGGGAATGAAGAGCAGTACTTC. Its protein is CASSDSGTGNEEQYF.

This clone was counted only a few times. The chain employs TRBV18 and TRBJ2-2; D gene unclear. V was cut by 3 bases and J by 3 bases, with 17 bases left in between. CDR3 length: 17 residues. Looked up from germline, CDR1 is KGHSH and CDR2 is LQKENI. The CDR3 region has the DNA TGTGCCAGCTCACCCCCCGGGTCTAGACCATACACCGGGGAGCTGTTTTTT. As protein: CASSPPGSRPYTGELFF.

The chain uses TRBV2 and TRBJ2-5, with a tentative D call TRBD2 (6 bases). This CDR3 spans 16 amino acids. CDR1 and CDR2 (germline): SNHLY, FYNNEI. V gave up 1 base and J gave up 5 bases, with 17 bases separating them. The CDR3 sequence: CASSEGPRGRRETQYF. The DNA for the CDR3 is TGTGCCAGCAGTGAAGGCCCCCGGGGGAGGCGGGAGACCCAGTACTTC.

The rearrangement joins TRBV5-6 to TRBJ1-2, with unresolved D. Germline-derived CDR1 and CDR2 are SGHDT and YYEEEE. This CDR3 contains 13 residues. The ends were cut back, 2 bases at V and 4 bases at J, with 9 bases in the middle. The CDR3 sequence: CASSFEAPYGYTF. The CDR3 DNA is TGTGCCAGCAGCTTTGAGGCGCCCTATGGCTACACCTTC.

J is TRBJ2-2 and V is TRBV18; 9 bases agree with TRBD1. Trimming cost V 2 bases and J 3 bases; bases outside gene matches: 1. The length of the CDR3 is 15 residues. The germline gives CDR1 KGHSH, CDR2 LQKENI. The CDR3 nucleotides read TGTGCCAGCTCACCAGGGACAGGGCACACCGGGGAGCTGTTTTTT. It codes for CASSPGTGHTGELFF.

Only a few counts were recorded for this clone. The genes are TRBV7-9 and TRBJ1-5; D ambiguous. Trimming cost V 1 base and J 4 bases, with 8 bases left between them. The CDR3 contains 14 residues. Per the germline V gene, CDR1 is SEHNR and CDR2 is FQNEAQ (reference sequence). CDR3: CASSLEGENQPQHF. CDR3 bases: TGTGCCAGCAGCTTAGAAGGAGAAAATCAGCCCCAGCATTTT.

The V call is TRBV2, the J call TRBJ2-6; perhaps TRBD1 as D (6 bases). CDR1 is SNHLY and CDR2 is FYNNEI in the germline V gene. This CDR3 spans 14 amino acids. The V and J ends lost 8 bases and 2 bases respectively, with 10 bases between them. The CDR3 here is CASGGRAGANVLTF. In DNA form, the CDR3 reads TGTGCCAGCGGGGGCAGGGCTGGGGCCAACGTCCTGACTTTC.

This chain joins TRBV9 and TRBJ1-6, with unresolved D. V dropped 4 bases and J dropped 3 bases, with 11 bases sitting between them. The CDR3 spans 15 residues. Germline CDR1 is SGDLS and CDR2 is YYNGEE. The CDR3 region is CASSSTGNYNSPLHF. The CDR3 bases are TGTGCCAGCAGCTCCACCGGGAACTATAATTCACCCCTCCACTTT.

V is TRBV6-5 and J is TRBJ1-6; D call uncertain. Germline assignment: CDR1 MNHEY and CDR2 SVGAGI. The germline V and J ends were trimmed by 5 bases and 9 bases, with 14 bases remaining between them. The CDR3 extends over 14 amino acids. The CDR3 loop is CASSNGRMGSPLHF. DNA of the CDR3: TGTGCCAGCAGTAATGGGAGAATGGGTTCACCCCTCCACTTT.

There are a few counts of this clone. The rearrangement links TRBV30 to TRBJ1-1; D is unclear. The CDR3 runs 11 residues. Looked up from germline, CDR1 is GTSNPN and CDR2 is SVGIG (reference sequence). Deletions cut 2 bases from V and 8 bases from J, with 9 bases between. Here the CDR3 DNA reads TGTGCCTGGAGTCCTTCCTTCGAAGCTTTCTTT. Translation: CAWSPSFEAFF.

The rearrangement uses TRBV19 and TRBJ1-2, with D possibly matching TRBD1 (5 bases). Germline loops: CDR1 LNHDA, CDR2 SQIVND (reference sequence). This CDR3 is 14 amino acids long. Trimming left V 6 bases short and J 8 bases short, with 19 bases between. CDR3 nucleotides: TGTGCCAGTAGACTTCGTTCGGGGGGAGGAGGCTACACCTTC. It translates to CASRLRSGGGGYTF.

This chain connects TRBV2 to TRBJ2-1; D might be TRBD1 (5 bases). Germline V gene sequence: CDR1 SNHLY, CDR2 FYNNEI. This CDR3 is 13 amino acids long. V shed 6 bases and J shed 7 bases, with 13 bases lying between them. CDR3 in DNA: TGTGCCAGCAGGACGGACACCTTTAATGAGCAGTTCTTC. Translation: CASRTDTFNEQFF.

The V and J genes are TRBV7-9 and TRBJ2-7; weak D call: TRBD2 (6 bases). The CDR3 extends over 14 amino acids. The V end lost 3 bases, the J end lost 0 bases, and 9 bases lay between the germline ends. The germline CDR1 and CDR2 sequences are SEHNR and FQNEAQ (reference sequence). This chain's CDR3 is CASSLGGTSYEQYF. The CDR3 region has the DNA TGTGCCAGCAGCTTGGGGGGAACCTCCTACGAGCAGTACTTC.

The rearrangement joins TRBV5-5 to TRBJ2-7, with 12 bases identical to TRBD1. This CDR3 spans 15 amino acids. Germline V gene data show CDR1 as SGHKS and CDR2 as YYEKEE (reference sequence). The ends lost 2 bases at V and 6 bases at J; junction bases unmatched: 6. In DNA, the CDR3 is TGTGCCAGCAGCTTCCCCGGGACAGGGGGCACCGAGCAGTACTTC. Its protein product is CASSFPGTGGTEQYF.

The rearrangement links TRBV7-2 to TRBJ1-1, with D maybe TRBD1 (5 bases). The V gene's germline CDR1 is SGHTA and CDR2 FQGNSA. The CDR3 loop spans 13 amino acids. The ends were cut back, 8 bases at V and 6 bases at J, with 16 bases in the middle. The CDR3 region is CASGASTRAEAFF. CDR3 bases: TGTGCCAGCGGGGCCTCGACGAGAGCTGAAGCTTTCTTT.

This clone was found a few times. J is TRBJ1-6 and V is TRBV4-3, with D unresolved. The V end was cut by 7 bases, the J end by 7 bases, with 14 bases between. The CDR3 sequence is 14 residues long. The germline gives CDR1 LGHNA, CDR2 YSLEER. The CDR3 is CASNRGLDNSPLHF. CDR3 DNA: TGCGCCAGCAACCGGGGTCTAGACAATTCACCCCTCCACTTT.

The V gene is TRBV7-2, the J gene TRBJ1-1; D not resolved. Germline-derived CDR1 and CDR2 are SGHTA and FQGNSA. Trimming shortened V by 2 bases and J by 4 bases, and 11 bases separated the two germline ends. CDR3 length: 14 residues. The CDR3 DNA reads as TGTGCCAGCAGCTTACCTTACCATAGCACTGAAGCTTTCTTT. It codes for CASSLPYHSTEAFF.

V and J are TRBV7-2 and TRBJ2-1; 15 positions match TRBD2. This CDR3 has 15 residues. Per germline, CDR1 SGHTA and CDR2 FQGNSA. V gave up 5 bases and J gave up 7 bases; unmatched junction bases: 3. CDR3 in amino acids: CASSLGLAGGNEQFF. The CDR3, as DNA: TGTGCCAGCAGCCTGGGACTAGCGGGGGGAAATGAGCAGTTCTTC.

V gene TRBV6-5 combines with J gene TRBJ1-4; D unresolved. The CDR3 has 15 amino acids. Germline V lookup: CDR1 MNHEY, CDR2 SVGAGI. Trimming removed 10 bases from V and 3 bases from J, with 18 bases in between. This chain's CDR3 is CATSLSRAANEKLFF. The CDR3 DNA reads as TGTGCCACCAGCTTGTCGAGGGCGGCTAATGAAAAACTGTTTTTT.

The table lists this clone with a count of one. The chain combines TRBV15 with TRBJ2-1; no reliable D call. The germline CDR1 and CDR2 sequences are LNHNV and YYDKDF (reference sequence). The CDR3 runs 12 residues. Trimming shortened V by 2 bases and J by 7 bases, and 6 bases separated the two germline ends. DNA for the CDR3: TGTGCCACCAGCAGATCCCCTAATGAGCAGTTCTTC. Protein sequence: CATSRSPNEQFF.